This TCR beta chain was retrieved from a study of regulatory T cells in long-lasting Graves disease. General study results and limits: It was in persistent disease that TRBV28, TRBJ1-2 and TRBJ2-5 were favored.

The CDR3 contains 13 residues. The germline V and J ends were trimmed by 7 bases and 2 bases, with 12 bases remaining between them. Germline loops: CDR1 MNHNS, CDR2 SASEGT. Researchers made TCR beta libraries by using iRepertoire HTBI primers and running Arm-PCR on CDR3 regions. One entry per CDR3 protein, called by TCRdb with MiXCR from the multiplex PCR reads. The table includes 680,000 or so distinct CDR3 sequences, about 15% detected once. Time point denoted: newly diagnosed GD, antithyroid drugs for less than 3 months. Preparation of the TCR library used RNA extracted from PBMCs. In its sample, this clonotype was seen a few times. As yet, its antigen is unknown. These sequences were also reported in another study, on T cells in Graves' hyperthyroidism and ophthalmopathy. From that second work: From stable hyperthyroidism, ophthalmopathy was separated by a 13 V-J model.

This sample comprised peripheral blood mononuclear cells (PBMCs), obtained at new diagnosis, from a patient treated with antithyroid drugs. The source of this sequence is a woman in her 30s with Graves disease. The chain couples TRBV6-1 to TRBJ2-7; perhaps TRBD2 as D (6 bases). In DNA, the CDR3 is TGTGCCAGCAAGAGCGGGCGAACCTACGAGCAGTACTTC. Translating it yields CASKSGRTYEQYF.